This TCR beta chain was found in a study of T cell clonotyping in hematopoietic cell transplantation. Data came from immunoSEQ multiplex PCR; TCRdb stores just in-frame clones and leaves some out. The sample has over 7,500 clones, approximately 97% seen once. Trimming removed 3 bases from V and 2 bases from J, with 17 bases in between. The germline CDR1 and CDR2 sequences are ENHRY and SYGVKD. CDR3 length: 16 amino acids. The sequence was obtained from a male patient between 55 and 70 years old who had an allogeneic stem cell transplant from a related donor, so the T cells may come from the graft donor. Some clones in this sample may be carry-over from other donors' samples. This chain joins TRBV10-3 and TRBJ2-7, with D possibly being TRBD2 (6 bases). The material sequenced was peripheral blood mononuclear cells, taken 100 days after allogeneic stem cell transplant. The CDR3 nucleotides read TGTGCCATCAGTGAAGATGGAGGAGGGGATACCTACGAGCAGTACTTC. As protein: CAISEDGGGDTYEQYF.